The 2 T cell receptor beta chains below were found in one sample sequenced in a study of T-cell reconstitution after alpha-beta-depleted transplantation in children. Preparing the TCRbeta library involved the use of unique molecular identifiers. TCRdb re-analysed the PCR reads in MiXCR, keeping a single row per CDR3 protein. The table has 250,000 to 300,000 distinct CDR3 sequences, around 9.6% seen once. The sequencing here drew on PBMCs from the stem cell graft donor, taken from the stem cell graft. These receptors were taken from a human donor who donated a stem cell graft to a child with SCID.

The sample holds many counts of this clonotype. CDR3 residues: CASSGYPNTGELFF. CDR3 coding DNA: TGTGCCAGCAGCGGTTACCCCAACACCGGGGAGCTGTTTTTT. This chain connects TRBV12-3 or TRBV12-4 to TRBJ2-2; no reliable D call. CDR3 length equals 14 residues. Trimming shortened V by 6 bases and J by 2 bases, and 10 bases separated the two germline ends.

The table lists this clonotype with many counts. The rearrangement links TRBV19 to TRBJ2-7; D is perhaps TRBD2 (7 bases). The CDR3 is made up of 14 amino acids. The V end lost 3 bases, the J end lost 4 bases, and 13 bases lay between the germline ends. The germline gives CDR1 LNHDA, CDR2 SQIVND (reference sequence). The CDR3 DNA follows: TGTGCCAGTAGTATGGCGGGGGCGCGGTACGAGCAGTACTTC. Translating it yields CASSMAGARYEQYF. The complete variable domain, with remaining parts taken from reference TRBV19 and TRBJ2-7, reads DGGITQSPKYLFRKEGQNVTLSCEQNLNHDAMYWYRQDPGQGLRLIYYSQIVNDFQKGDIAEGYSVSREKKESFPLTVTSAQKNPTAFYLCASSMAGARYEQYFGPGTRLTVT.